Below, one TCR beta chain is given with its context. The antigen remains undetermined. The sample is drawn from a study of OX40 agonist ivuxolimab in advanced cancers. About the research overall: The patients received ivuxolimab by intravenous route every 2 weeks at 0.01 to 10 mg/kg. A mean age of roughly 60 years, range about 20 to 79, was recorded, and 70% to 85% were male.

Repertoires were generated with immunoSEQ multiplex PCR, while TCRdb's copy carries only in-frame clones and drops some. The sample yields some 45,000 clones, 75% to 90% seen once. Notes on the study in general: No determination was made of the antigen specificity of the expanded peripheral T cells. Among the lowest levels of clonal expansion were found in partial responders at 0.1-3.0 mg/kg.

The sequencing here drew on CD4+ or CD8+ T cells sorted from blood, taken in a trial of the OX40 agonist ivuxolimab. This receptor was taken from an adult with an advanced solid tumor such as melanoma, head and neck, liver or kidney cancer.

CDR3 region: CASSPPGTGAYGYTF. CDR3 sequence (DNA): TGTGCCAGCAGCCCGCCCGGCACAGGGGCTTATGGCTACACCTTC. V is TRBV7-2 and J is TRBJ1-2; 7 bases line up with TRBD1. The V gene's germline CDR1 is SGHTA and CDR2 FQGNSA. V lost 5 bases to trimming and J lost 5 bases; unmatched junction nucleotides: 11. The CDR3 extends over 15 amino acids.